Shown below are 31 T cell receptor beta chains from a single sample sequenced in a study of radiation and T cells in renal cell carcinoma. Specified time point: blood 2 weeks post-SBRT. Described treatment: 15 Gy SBRT to primary tumor, nephrectomy 4 weeks later. The repertoire was sequenced with immunoSEQ multiplex PCR; TCRdb's copy has only in-frame clones and lacks some. The table shows 100,000 to 150,000 clones, with 88% occurring only once. Specimen: blood, collected from a patient whose treatment included radiotherapy and nephrectomy. These receptors came from an older woman with renal cell carcinoma.

The chain couples TRBV4-2 to TRBJ2-1; D gene ambiguous. Trimming took off 0 bases at V and 9 bases at J, with 15 bases between the two ends. CDR1 and CDR2 from the germline V gene are LGHNA and YNFKEQ. The CDR3 has 15 residues. The CDR3 DNA follows: TGTGCCAGCAGCCAAGATAGGCTAGTAGTGGGTGAGCAGTTCTTC. Protein: CASSQDRLVVGEQFF.

J is TRBJ1-2 and V is TRBV6-5, with D unclear. The CDR3 extends over 13 amino acids. V lost 0 bases to trimming and J lost 8 bases, with 10 bases between them. Germline V lookup: CDR1 MNHEY, CDR2 SVGAGI. For the CDR3, the DNA is TGTGCCAGCAGTTACTCACGGGGAGAAGGCTACACCTTC. Protein product: CASSYSRGEGYTF.

The chain carries TRBV5-1 and TRBJ2-5; 8 positions match TRBD1. CDR3 length equals 15 residues. V dropped 0 bases and J dropped 4; count of bases not matched to a gene: 5. The germline V gene has CDR1 SGHRS and CDR2 YFSETQ. DNA for the CDR3: TGCGCCAGCAGCTTGGGCAGGGGGCGAGGAGAGACCCAGTACTTC. Translating gives CASSLGRGRGETQYF.

Details on this clone: Its ends do not fully match the called genes, so a read error is possible. The sample holds other DNA sequences that translate to the same CDR3. The V and J genes are TRBV9 and TRBJ1-1; unclear D gene. Germline V CDR1 and CDR2: SGDLS, YYNGEE. This CDR3 spans 14 amino acids. This chain's CDR3 is CASSVSLGDTEAFF. Written as DNA, the CDR3 is TGTGCCAGTAGCGTAAGCCTCGGCGACACTGAAGCTTTCTTT.

This clone was seen a handful of times. V is TRBV4-1 and J is TRBJ1-3; possible D gene TRBD1, 5 bases. The CDR3 is 13 amino acids. Trimming cost V 3 bases and J 3 bases, with 6 bases left between them. CDR1 and CDR2 (germline): MGHRA, YSYEKL. The CDR3, as DNA: TGCGCCAGCAGCCACGGGGGTGGAAACACCATATATTTT. It yields the protein CASSHGGGNTIYF.

The V and J genes are TRBV7-2 and TRBJ2-5; either TRBD1 or TRBD2 may supply D (5 bases each). The CDR3 sequence is 14 residues long. Trimming left V 5 bases short and J 7 bases short, with 17 bases between. The germline V gene encodes CDR1 SGHTA and CDR2 FQGNSA. CDR3 sequence (DNA): TGTGCCAGCAGCCCCCCGTCGGGGCGAGGGACCCAGTACTTC. Residues: CASSPPSGRGTQYF.

This rearrangement joins TRBV15 to TRBJ2-7; TRBD2 aligns across 8 bases. The CDR3 loop spans 16 amino acids. Germline-derived CDR1 and CDR2 are LNHNV and YYDKDF (reference sequence). J was trimmed by 3 bases and V by 0 bases; bases with no gene match: 7. In nucleotides, the CDR3 is TGTGCCACCAGCAGAGATAGTCGGGGGGGATTCTACGAGCAGTACTTC. This translates into CATSRDSRGGFYEQYF.

In this sample, this clone turned up a few times. The V call is TRBV30, the J call TRBJ1-1, with D tentatively TRBD1 (5 bases). Germline V gene sequence: CDR1 GTSNPN, CDR2 SVGIG (reference sequence). The CDR3 spans 12 residues. V gave up 3 bases and J gave up 4 bases, with 9 bases separating them. CDR3 in DNA: TGTGCCTGGAGCGCAGGGACCACTGAAGCTTTCTTT. This codes for CAWSAGTTEAFF.

The rearrangement joins TRBV6-5 to TRBJ1-6; TRBD1 matches 9 bases. The V gene's germline CDR1 is MNHEY and CDR2 SVGAGI. Unmatched junction bases numbered 1, after V lost 6 bases and J lost 7 bases. The CDR3 is 13 amino acids. The chain's CDR3 is CASRGTGNSPLHF. CDR3 sequence (DNA): TGTGCCAGCAGGGGGACAGGGAATTCACCCCTCCACTTT.

There are a few counts of this clone. The rearrangement uses TRBV6-1 and TRBJ1-2; D possibly corresponds to TRBD1 (6 bases). V dropped 5 bases and J dropped 4 bases, with 11 bases sitting between them. The CDR3 runs to 13 residues. In germline, CDR1 is MNHNS, CDR2 SASEGT. The CDR3 is CASSPDRTYGYTF. The CDR3 DNA reads as TGTGCCAGCAGTCCCGACAGGACCTATGGCTACACCTTC.

The chain has TRBV30 and TRBJ1-6; D is possibly TRBD1 (5 bases). The V end lost 5 bases, the J end lost 8 bases, and 13 bases lay between the germline ends. From germline, CDR1 is GTSNPN and CDR2 SVGIG (reference sequence). The CDR3 loop spans 13 amino acids. CDR3 sequence reads: CAWAPGGYSPLHF. CDR3 DNA sequence: TGTGCCTGGGCTCCGGGGGGGTATTCACCCCTCCACTTT.

This rearrangement joins TRBV18 to TRBJ2-6, with D hard to call. CDR3 length equals 15 residues. The V gene lost 2 bases and the J gene lost 0 bases, with 5 bases spanning the gap. CDR1 and CDR2 (germline): KGHSH, LQKENI. Here the CDR3 DNA reads TGTGCCAGCTCACCAACAGACTCTGGGGCCAACGTCCTGACTTTC. Encoded protein: CASSPTDSGANVLTF.

This clone came up once. The chain has TRBV6-5 and TRBJ1-5, with D possibly TRBD1 on 5 matching bases. CDR3 length: 14 amino acids. V was cut by 0 bases and J by 5 bases, with 8 bases left in between. Germline-derived CDR1 and CDR2 are MNHEY and SVGAGI. CDR3 protein: CASSYSGRDQPQHF. CDR3 nucleotides: TGTGCCAGCAGTTACTCGGGCAGGGATCAGCCCCAGCATTTT.

V gene TRBV28 combines with J gene TRBJ1-1, with unresolved D. The CDR3 consists of 13 residues. V was cut by 4 bases and J by 1 base, with 7 bases left in between. The germline V gene encodes CDR1 MDHEN and CDR2 SYDVKM. CDR3 sequence reads: CASSSLPNTEAFF. The CDR3, as DNA: TGTGCCAGCAGTTCTCTTCCGAACACTGAAGCTTTCTTT.

The rearrangement links TRBV7-9 to TRBJ1-4, with 9 bases lining up with TRBD1. V lost 5 bases and J lost 7; bases outside the gene matches: 8. This CDR3 comprises 15 residues. Germline lookup yields CDR1 SEHNR and CDR2 FQNEAQ (reference sequence). The CDR3 nucleotides read TGTGCCAGCAGCGCCAAGACAGGGGGGGCTGAAAAACTGTTTTTT. This codes for CASSAKTGGAEKLFF.

The chain combines TRBV7-2 with TRBJ1-2, with D perhaps TRBD1 (5 bases). CDR1 is SGHTA, CDR2 FQGNSA, per germline. CDR3 length equals 12 residues. The ends were cut back, 0 bases at V and 13 bases at J, with 12 bases in the middle. CDR3 in DNA: TGTGCCAGCAGCTTAGCTGGCAGGGCTTGCACCTTC. Its translation: CASSLAGRACTF.

Only a few counts were recorded for this clone. The J gene is TRBJ2-3, the V gene TRBV9, with D possibly matching TRBD2 (5 bases). CDR3 length: 14 amino acids. CDR1 SGDLS and CDR2 YYNGEE come from the germline V gene. The ends were cut back, 0 bases at V and 3 bases at J, with 8 bases in the middle. CDR3 loop: CASSVGPGTDTQYF. CDR3 nucleotides: TGTGCCAGCAGCGTAGGCCCGGGAACAGATACGCAGTATTTT.

This clone was seen just once. V and J are TRBV7-2 and TRBJ2-1; 8 positions agree with TRBD2. The junction had 7 bases not matched to a gene; V was cut back by 5 bases and J by 4 bases. The CDR3 runs to 15 residues. CDR1 is SGHTA and CDR2 is FQGNSA in the germline V gene. The chain's CDR3 is CASSPERGFYNEQFF. CDR3 nucleotides: TGTGCCAGCAGCCCCGAGCGGGGGTTTTACAATGAGCAGTTCTTC.

The rearrangement links TRBV7-9 to TRBJ2-5; 9 nucleotides agree with TRBD1. Unmatched junction bases numbered 2, after V lost 5 bases and J lost 4 bases. Germline CDR1 is SEHNR and CDR2 is FQNEAQ (reference sequence). This CDR3 is 13 amino acids long. The CDR3 DNA reads TGTGCCAGCAGCCCGACAGGGGGAGAGACCCAGTACTTC. It codes for CASSPTGGETQYF.

This chain joins TRBV6-5 and TRBJ1-5; D not certain. V was shortened by 7 bases and J by 0 bases, with 13 bases between the two germline ends. Germline-derived CDR1 and CDR2 are MNHEY and SVGAGI. This CDR3 spans 15 amino acids. CDR3 in DNA: TGTGCCAGCAATCCCTACTCCGGTAGCAATCAGCCCCAGCATTTT. This gives the protein CASNPYSGSNQPQHF.

The chain links TRBV19 to TRBJ1-5, with D maybe TRBD1 (5 bases). Germline CDR1 and CDR2: LNHDA and SQIVND (reference sequence). V lost 2 bases and J lost 2, with 16 bases in between. The CDR3 runs to 17 residues. The CDR3 DNA follows: TGTGCCAGTAGTATACAGGGATCTGCGCATGGCAATCAGCCCCAGCATTTT. Translated, it gives CASSIQGSAHGNQPQHF. The full variable domain, its missing parts supplied by reference TRBV19 and TRBJ1-5, is DGGITQSPKYLFRKEGQNVTLSCEQNLNHDAMYWYRQDPGQGLRLIYYSQIVNDFQKGDIAEGYSVSREKKESFPLTVTSAQKNPTAFYLCASSIQGSAHGNQPQHFGDGTRLSIL.

This chain connects TRBV27 to TRBJ2-5, with D possibly being TRBD1 (5 bases). Trimming took 5 bases from V and 5 from J, leaving 15 bases between them. Germline-derived CDR1 and CDR2 are MNHEY and SMNVEV (reference sequence). The CDR3 has 14 amino acids. The CDR3 is CASSAQGGRETQYF. The DNA of the CDR3 is TGTGCCAGCAGTGCTCAGGGCGGTCGGGAGACCCAGTACTTC.

This sequence joins TRBV28 and TRBJ2-7; 10 nucleotides agree with TRBD1. The V gene's germline CDR1 is MDHEN and CDR2 SYDVKM. The CDR3 sequence is 15 residues long. V lost 3 bases and J lost 5; bases outside the gene matches: 7. CDR3 loop: CASSLGTGVIHEQYF. In DNA form, the CDR3 reads TGTGCCAGCAGTTTGGGGACAGGGGTAATACACGAGCAGTACTTC.

The chain is built from TRBV28 and TRBJ2-3; D not resolved. With 2 bases removed from V and 0 bases from J, the gap between germline ends came to 6 bases. The germline V gene has CDR1 MDHEN and CDR2 SYDVKM. The CDR3 runs 14 residues. CDR3 in DNA: TGTGCCAGCAGTTTAGAAACTAGCACAGATACGCAGTATTTT. Residues: CASSLETSTDTQYF.

The chain employs TRBV27 and TRBJ2-5; D not certain. The V gene's germline CDR1 is MNHEY and CDR2 SMNVEV (reference sequence). This CDR3 is 15 amino acids long. The V end lost 6 bases, the J end lost 1 base, and 15 bases lay between the germline ends. Written as DNA, the CDR3 is TGTGCCAGCAGCCCGAGATGGGCGGTCCAAGAGACCCAGTACTTC. It translates to CASSPRWAVQETQYF.

This chain connects TRBV7-3 to TRBJ2-3; D is ambiguous. V was pared by 3 bases and J by 2 bases, with 12 bases between. This CDR3 comprises 15 residues. Per the germline V gene, CDR1 is SGHTA and CDR2 is FQGTGA. The CDR3 spells CASSLNPQPTDTQYF. In DNA form, the CDR3 reads TGTGCCAGCAGCTTGAATCCCCAGCCCACAGATACGCAGTATTTT.

This chain joins TRBV5-1 and TRBJ2-5, with 8 positions matching TRBD2. The length of the CDR3 is 16 residues. V shed 0 bases and J 4 bases; nucleotides not matched to a gene: 8. Germline V gives CDR1 SGHRS, CDR2 YFSETQ. CDR3 region: CASSLAGLERRETQYF. Here the CDR3 DNA reads TGCGCCAGCAGCTTGGCGGGACTAGAAAGGCGAGAGACCCAGTACTTC.

The V and J genes are TRBV5-1 and TRBJ1-2; D not resolved. The CDR3 has 14 residues. Germline CDR1 is SGHRS and CDR2 is YFSETQ. Deletions cut 5 bases from V and 2 bases from J, with 13 bases between. CDR3 amino acids: CASRREGENYGYTF. DNA for the CDR3: TGCGCCAGCAGGAGAGAGGGCGAGAACTATGGCTACACCTTC.

This chain links TRBV9 with TRBJ2-1; D ambiguous. Germline V lookup: CDR1 SGDLS, CDR2 YYNGEE. Trimming removed 0 bases from V and 0 bases from J, with 10 bases in between. CDR3 size: 16 residues. Here the CDR3 reads CASSVDWETSYNEQFF. The CDR3 DNA reads as TGTGCCAGCAGCGTAGATTGGGAAACCTCCTACAATGAGCAGTTCTTC.

The chain uses TRBV2 and TRBJ1-5; D is possibly TRBD1 (5 bases). CDR3 length equals 16 residues. The germline V and J ends were trimmed by 5 bases and 0 bases, with 14 bases remaining between them. Germline V CDR1 and CDR2: SNHLY, FYNNEI. The CDR3 protein is CASSTRLRDSNQPQHF. The CDR3 coding sequence is TGTGCCAGCAGTACCAGACTCAGGGATAGCAATCAGCCCCAGCATTTT.

V is TRBV5-4 and J is TRBJ1-1, with 12 bases that match TRBD1. V lost 2 bases, J lost 10 bases, and 12 bases stayed unmatched. The CDR3 extends over 16 amino acids. In germline, CDR1 is SGHNT, CDR2 YYREEE (reference sequence). This CDR3 reads CASSLGTGQGAQRAFF. In DNA form, the CDR3 reads TGTGCCAGCAGCTTAGGGACGGGACAGGGGGCGCAGAGAGCTTTCTTT.